The clone carrying this T cell receptor beta chain was detected only a few times. Sequence at one end of the junction differs from germline and may be a read error. Germline V gene sequence: CDR1 WSHSY, CDR2 SAAADI. The CDR3 loop spans 12 amino acids. These data are taken from a study of CD8 T cells in Susac syndrome. An input of about 0.45 to 1 ug of RNA was subjected to reverse transcription using random hexamers. The CDR3 of TCR beta was amplified by immunoSEQ multiplex PCR across 54 Vbeta and 13 Jbeta. Via MiXCR, TCRdb re-called the immunoSEQ multiplex PCR reads, giving one row per CDR3 protein. The data contain 250,000 to 350,000 distinct CDR3 sequences, around 84% of them singletons.

Material: CD8+ T cells from PBMCs. The chain couples TRBV10-2 to TRBJ1-1; 7 bases are shared with TRBD1. The source of this sequence is a human donor with multiple sclerosis. Here the CDR3 DNA reads TGTGCCAGCTCAGGGGGAGGCCCTGAAGCTTTCTTT. It is translated as CASSGGGPEAFF.